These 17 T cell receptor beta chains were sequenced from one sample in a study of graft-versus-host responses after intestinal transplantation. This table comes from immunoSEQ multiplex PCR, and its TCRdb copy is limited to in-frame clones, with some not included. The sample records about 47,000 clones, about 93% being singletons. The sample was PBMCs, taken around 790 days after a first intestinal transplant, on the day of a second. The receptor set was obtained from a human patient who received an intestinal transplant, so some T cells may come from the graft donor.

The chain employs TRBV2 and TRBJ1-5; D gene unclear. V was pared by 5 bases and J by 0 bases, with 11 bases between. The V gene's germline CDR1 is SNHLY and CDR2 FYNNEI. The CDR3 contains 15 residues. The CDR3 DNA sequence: TGTGCCAGCAGTCCCCAGAGGAATAGCAATCAGCCCCAGCATTTT. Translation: CASSPQRNSNQPQHF.

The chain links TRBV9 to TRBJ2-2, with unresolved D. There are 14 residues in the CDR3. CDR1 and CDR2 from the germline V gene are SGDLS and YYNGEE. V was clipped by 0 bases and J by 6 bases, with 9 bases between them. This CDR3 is CASSVVLDAGELFF. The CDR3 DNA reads TGTGCCAGCAGCGTAGTTCTAGATGCCGGGGAGCTGTTTTTT.

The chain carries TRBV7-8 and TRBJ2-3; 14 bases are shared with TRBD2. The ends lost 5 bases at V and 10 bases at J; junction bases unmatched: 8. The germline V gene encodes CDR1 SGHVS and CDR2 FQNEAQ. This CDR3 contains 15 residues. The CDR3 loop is CASSTRLAGGPAQYF. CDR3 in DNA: TGTGCCAGCAGCACCCGACTAGCGGGAGGGCCGGCGCAGTATTTT.

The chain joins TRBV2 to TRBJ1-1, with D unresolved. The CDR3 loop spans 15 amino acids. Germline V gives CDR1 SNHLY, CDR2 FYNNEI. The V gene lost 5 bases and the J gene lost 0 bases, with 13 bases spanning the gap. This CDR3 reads CASSFPRNMNTEAFF. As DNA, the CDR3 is TGTGCCAGCAGTTTCCCCCGTAACATGAACACTGAAGCTTTCTTT. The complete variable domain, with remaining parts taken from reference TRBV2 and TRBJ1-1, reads EPEVTQTPSHQVTQMGQEVILRCVPISNHLYFYWYRQILGQKVEFLVSFYNNEISEKSEIFDDQFSVERPDGSNFTLKIRSTKLEDSAMYFCASSFPRNMNTEAFFGQGTRLTVV.

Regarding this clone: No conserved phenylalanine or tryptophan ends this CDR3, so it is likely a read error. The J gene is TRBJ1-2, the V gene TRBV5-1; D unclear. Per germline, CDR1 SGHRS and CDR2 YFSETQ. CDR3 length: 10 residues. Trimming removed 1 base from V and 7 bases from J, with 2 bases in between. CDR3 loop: CASSLRGYTL. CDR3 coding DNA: TGCGCCAGCAGCTTGCGTGGCTACACCCTC.

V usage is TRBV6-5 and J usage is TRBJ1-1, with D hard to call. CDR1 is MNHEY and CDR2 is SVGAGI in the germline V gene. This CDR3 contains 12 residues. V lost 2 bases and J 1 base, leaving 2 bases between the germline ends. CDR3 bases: TGTGCCAGCAGTTACAAGAACACTGAAGCTTTCTTT. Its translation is CASSYKNTEAFF.

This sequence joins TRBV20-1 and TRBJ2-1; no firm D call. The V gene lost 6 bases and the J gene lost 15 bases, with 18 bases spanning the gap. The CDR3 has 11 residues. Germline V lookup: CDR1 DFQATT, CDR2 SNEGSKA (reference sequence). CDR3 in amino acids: CSAPAGWNLFF. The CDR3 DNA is TGCAGTGCCCCCGCAGGCTGGAACTTGTTCTTC.

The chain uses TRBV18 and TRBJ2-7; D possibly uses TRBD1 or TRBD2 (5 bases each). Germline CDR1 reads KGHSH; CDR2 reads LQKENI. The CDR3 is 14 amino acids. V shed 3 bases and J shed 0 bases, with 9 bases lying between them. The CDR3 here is CASSPRDGSYEQYF. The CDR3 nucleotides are TGTGCCAGCTCACCCCGGGACGGCTCCTACGAGCAGTACTTC.

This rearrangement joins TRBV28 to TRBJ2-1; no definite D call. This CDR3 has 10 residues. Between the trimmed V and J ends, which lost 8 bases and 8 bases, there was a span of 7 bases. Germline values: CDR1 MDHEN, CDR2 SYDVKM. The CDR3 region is CASVRYEQFF. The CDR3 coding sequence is TGTGCCAGCGTACGGTATGAGCAGTTCTTC.

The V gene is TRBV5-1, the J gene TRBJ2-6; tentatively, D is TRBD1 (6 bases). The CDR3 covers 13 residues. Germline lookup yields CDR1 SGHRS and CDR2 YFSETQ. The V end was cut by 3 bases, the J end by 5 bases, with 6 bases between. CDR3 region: CASSWDRANVLTF. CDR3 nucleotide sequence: TGCGCCAGCAGCTGGGACAGGGCCAACGTCCTGACTTTC.

CDR3 region: CASSPRGGRRNTEAFF. The CDR3 region has the DNA TGTGCCAGCTCACCCCGTGGGGGGAGAAGGAACACTGAAGCTTTCTTT. This chain uses TRBV18 with TRBJ1-1; D possibly corresponds to TRBD1 (5 bases). The germline gives CDR1 KGHSH, CDR2 LQKENI. The CDR3 contains 16 residues. Trimming took 3 bases from V and 1 from J, leaving 15 bases between them.

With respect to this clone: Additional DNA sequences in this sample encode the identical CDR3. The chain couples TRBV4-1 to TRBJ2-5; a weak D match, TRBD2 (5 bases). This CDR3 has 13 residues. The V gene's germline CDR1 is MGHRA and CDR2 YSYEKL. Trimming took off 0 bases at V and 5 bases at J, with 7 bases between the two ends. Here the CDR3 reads CASSQDPGETQYF. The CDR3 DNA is TGCGCCAGCAGCCAAGATCCGGGGGAGACCCAGTACTTC.

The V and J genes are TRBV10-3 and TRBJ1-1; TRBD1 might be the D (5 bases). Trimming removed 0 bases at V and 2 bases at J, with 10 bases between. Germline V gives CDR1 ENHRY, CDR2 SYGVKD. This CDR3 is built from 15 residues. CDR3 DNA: TGTGCCATCAGTGAGTCAACAGGCGACAACACTGAAGCTTTCTTT. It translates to CAISESTGDNTEAFF.

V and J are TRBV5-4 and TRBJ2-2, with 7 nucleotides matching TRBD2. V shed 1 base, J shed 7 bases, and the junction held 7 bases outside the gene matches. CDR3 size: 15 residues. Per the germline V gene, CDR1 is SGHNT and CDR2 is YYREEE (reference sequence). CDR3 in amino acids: CASSLLAGVVGELFF. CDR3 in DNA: TGTGCCAGCAGCTTGCTGGCGGGAGTAGTCGGGGAGCTGTTTTTT.

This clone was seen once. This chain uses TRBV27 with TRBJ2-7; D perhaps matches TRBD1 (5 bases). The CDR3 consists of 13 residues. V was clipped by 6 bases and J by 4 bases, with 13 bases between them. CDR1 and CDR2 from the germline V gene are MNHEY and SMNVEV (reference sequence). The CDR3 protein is CASSPPGNYEQYF. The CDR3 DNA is TGTGCCAGCAGCCCCCCAGGGAATTACGAGCAGTACTTC.

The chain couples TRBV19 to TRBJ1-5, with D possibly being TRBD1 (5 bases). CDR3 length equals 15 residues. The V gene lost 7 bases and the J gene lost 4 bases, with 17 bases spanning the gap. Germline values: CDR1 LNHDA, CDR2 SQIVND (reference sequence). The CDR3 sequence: CASTADGGFNQPQHF. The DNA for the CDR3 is TGTGCCAGTACCGCCGACGGGGGGTTTAATCAGCCCCAGCATTTT. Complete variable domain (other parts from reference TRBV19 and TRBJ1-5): DGGITQSPKYLFRKEGQNVTLSCEQNLNHDAMYWYRQDPGQGLRLIYYSQIVNDFQKGDIAEGYSVSREKKESFPLTVTSAQKNPTAFYLCASTADGGFNQPQHFGDGTRLSIL.

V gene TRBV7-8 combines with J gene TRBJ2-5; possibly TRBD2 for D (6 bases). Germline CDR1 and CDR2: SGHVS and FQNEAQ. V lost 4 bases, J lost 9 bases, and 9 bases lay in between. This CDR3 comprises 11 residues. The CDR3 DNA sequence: TGTGCCAGCAGCTCCCGGGAGCCCCAGTACTTC. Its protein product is CASSSREPQYF.